The 15 T cell receptor beta chains below come from one sample, sequenced in a study of blood T cell repertoires in COVID-19. Libraries were prepared by immunoSEQ multiplex PCR; TCRdb keeps only in-frame clonotypes and omits some of them. The data hold 95,000 to 100,000 clones, with 86% observed a single time. The sample taken for sequencing was peripheral blood. Source of these receptors: a man at least 80 years old with acute or convalescent COVID-19.

Notes on this clone: An end of the junction does not agree with germline; a read error may underlie this. This sequence joins TRBV2 and TRBJ2-2; TRBD1 aligns across 10 bases. This CDR3 has 15 residues. CDR1 is SNHLY, CDR2 FYNNEI, per germline. The CDR3 nucleotides are TGTGCCAGCAGGGAAGACAGGGGGCACGCCGGGGAGCTGTTTTTT. It translates to CASREDRGHAGELFF.

The CDR3 is CASSESGSGANVLTF. DNA of the CDR3: TGTGCCAGTAGTGAGTCAGGGTCCGGGGCCAACGTCCTGACTTTC. The V gene is TRBV19, the J gene TRBJ2-6; the D gene is possibly TRBD1 (5 bases). This CDR3 has 15 amino acids. The V end was cut by 5 bases, the J end by 4 bases, with 12 bases between. Germline-derived CDR1 and CDR2 are LNHDA and SQIVND (reference sequence). Full variable domain (missing parts from reference TRBV19 and TRBJ2-6): DGGITQSPKYLFRKEGQNVTLSCEQNLNHDAMYWYRQDPGQGLRLIYYSQIVNDFQKGDIAEGYSVSREKKESFPLTVTSAQKNPTAFYLCASSESGSGANVLTFGAGSRLTVL.

The DNA for the CDR3 is TGTGCCATCAACGACGGGGACGGGGAGCTGTTTTTT. Amino acids: CAINDGDGELFF. The chain couples TRBV10-3 to TRBJ2-2; D might be TRBD2 (5 bases). The CDR3 is 12 residues long. V was trimmed by 7 bases and J by 7 bases, leaving 10 bases between them. Germline CDR1 ENHRY, CDR2 SYGVKD.

The J gene is TRBJ1-4, the V gene TRBV18; tentative D call: TRBD1 (5 bases). V lost 2 bases, J lost 6 bases, and 13 bases lay in between. The germline V gene has CDR1 KGHSH and CDR2 LQKENI. This CDR3 is built from 15 residues. In DNA, the CDR3 is TGTGCCAGCTCACCATCGGCCCAGGGTTATGAAAAACTGTTTTTT. Protein: CASSPSAQGYEKLFF.

The chain combines TRBV3-1 (or the pseudogene TRBV3-2) with TRBJ2-1, with no clear D. Trimming removed 1 base from V and 4 bases from J, with 5 bases in between. Germline lookup yields CDR1 LGHDT and CDR2 YNNKEL (reference sequence). This CDR3 spans 13 amino acids. The DNA for the CDR3 is TGTGCCAGCAGCCAAGGGCCATACAATGAGCAGTTCTTC. Its protein is CASSQGPYNEQFF.

DNA for the CDR3: TGTGCCAGCTCACCACCGGCAGGCGAAGAGACCCAGTACTTC. Its translation is CASSPPAGEETQYF. The chain is built from TRBV18 and TRBJ2-5; no firm D call. Germline lookup yields CDR1 KGHSH and CDR2 LQKENI. Trimming cost V 0 bases and J 3 bases, with 8 bases left between them. The CDR3 extends over 14 amino acids.

The chain uses TRBV7-2 and TRBJ1-4; D remains unclear. The CDR3 sequence is 14 residues long. CDR1 is SGHTA and CDR2 is FQGNSA in the germline V gene. The V end was cut by 4 bases, the J end by 3 bases, with 9 bases between. Written as DNA, the CDR3 is TGTGCCAGCAGCTCTGAGGTAGCTAATGAAAAACTGTTTTTT. Protein sequence: CASSSEVANEKLFF.

The chain uses TRBV7-9 and TRBJ2-3; 8 bases agree with TRBD2. With 5 bases clipped from V and 4 bases from J, the junction kept 5 bases outside the gene matches. The CDR3 length is 14 residues. Germline lookup yields CDR1 SEHNR and CDR2 FQNEAQ (reference sequence). Written as DNA, the CDR3 is TGTGCCAGCAGCAGAAGCGGGAGCGCAGATACGCAGTATTTT. This translates into CASSRSGSADTQYF.

This clone was recorded a few times. The chain joins TRBV29-1 to TRBJ2-2; 7 bases agree with TRBD1. Germline V gene lookup returns CDR1 SQVTM and CDR2 ANQGSEA. J gave up 2 bases and V 4 bases, and 4 bases lay outside the gene matches. The CDR3 contains 14 residues. The CDR3 DNA follows: TGCAGCGTTGGACAGGGACATAACACCGGGGAGCTGTTTTTT. Amino acid sequence: CSVGQGHNTGELFF.

This chain connects TRBV6-2 or TRBV6-3 to TRBJ2-5, with 8 positions matching TRBD1. With 4 bases clipped from V and 5 bases from J, the junction kept 12 bases outside the gene matches. There are 16 residues in the CDR3. Germline V CDR1 and CDR2: MNHEY, SVGEGT. The CDR3: CASSFRAGGSRETQYF. DNA of the CDR3: TGTGCCAGCAGTTTTAGGGCAGGGGGCTCTAGGGAGACCCAGTACTTC.

The genes are TRBV27 and TRBJ1-6; D unclear. The CDR3 extends over 14 amino acids. Deletions cut 5 bases from V and 7 bases from J, with 12 bases between. Germline V CDR1 and CDR2: MNHEY, SMNVEV (reference sequence). CDR3 residues: CASSVGRFNSPLHF. As DNA, the CDR3 is TGTGCCAGCAGTGTCGGCAGGTTCAATTCACCCCTCCACTTT.

V and J are TRBV30 and TRBJ1-1; 12 nucleotides line up with TRBD1. The CDR3 has 12 residues. The V and J ends lost 7 bases and 11 bases, in that order; junction bases with no gene match: 8. Per the germline V gene, CDR1 is GTSNPN and CDR2 is SVGIG (reference sequence). The CDR3 DNA is TGTGCCTTAGGGACAGGGGGCGAGATCGCTTTCTTT. Protein: CALGTGGEIAFF. The complete variable domain, with remaining parts taken from reference TRBV30 and TRBJ1-1, reads SQTIHQWPATLVQPVGSPLSLECTVEGTSNPNLYWYRQAAGRGLQLLFYSVGIGQISSEVPQNLSASRPQDRQFILSSKKLLLSDSGFYLCALGTGGEIAFFGQGTRLTVV.

The V call is TRBV7-2, the J call TRBJ2-4; maybe TRBD2 (6 bases). Germline loops: CDR1 SGHTA, CDR2 FQGNSA. V lost 1 base, J lost 6 bases, and 10 bases lay in between. The CDR3 has 14 residues. The CDR3 region is CASSLGSSVNIQYF. CDR3 coding DNA: TGTGCCAGCAGCTTAGGATCTAGCGTAAACATTCAGTACTTC.

In its sample, this clone was seen a few times. This chain uses TRBV2 with TRBJ1-6, with TRBD1 matching 8 bases. In germline, CDR1 is SNHLY, CDR2 FYNNEI. The CDR3 loop spans 15 amino acids. V shed 5 bases, J shed 10 bases, and the junction held 10 bases outside the gene matches. The CDR3 protein is CASSPPGGAGSPLHF. The CDR3 region has the DNA TGTGCCAGCAGTCCGCCAGGGGGCGCGGGGTCACCCCTCCACTTT.

The chain recombines TRBV28 with TRBJ1-6, with 10 bases matching TRBD1. V lost 4 bases and J lost 7; bases outside the gene matches: 13. CDR1 MDHEN and CDR2 SYDVKM come from the germline V gene. The CDR3 covers 18 residues. The CDR3 spells CASSSLTGGPKINSPLHF. The CDR3 DNA reads as TGTGCCAGCAGTTCCTTGACAGGGGGCCCTAAGATAAATTCACCCCTCCACTTT.